Shown below are 27 T cell receptor beta chains from a single sample sequenced in a study of cytomegalovirus exposure and HLA in healthy donors. PCR employed 60 Vbeta and 13 Jbeta primers. The data were produced by immunoSEQ multiplex PCR, yet TCRdb's version contains in-frame clones alone and is incomplete. The sample holds roughly 300,000 clones, 80% to 90% seen once. The sequenced material came from PBMCs. These TCRs come from a man aged 40-55 years in good health and CMV-seropositive.

The gene calls are TRBV2 and TRBJ2-1; perhaps TRBD1 as D (6 bases). The V end was cut by 3 bases, the J end by 0 bases, with 9 bases between. Per the germline V gene, CDR1 is SNHLY and CDR2 is FYNNEI. This CDR3 has 15 residues. As DNA, the CDR3 is TGTGCCAGCAGTGACAGGGGTCTCTCCTACAATGAGCAGTTCTTC. As protein: CASSDRGLSYNEQFF.

This rearrangement joins TRBV6-4 to TRBJ1-5; 10 bases fit TRBD1. With 5 bases clipped from V and 2 bases from J, the junction kept 6 bases outside the gene matches. There are 16 residues in the CDR3. The germline V gene encodes CDR1 MRHNA and CDR2 SNTAGT. CDR3 sequence reads: CASSPGTGEGNQPQHF. The CDR3 coding sequence is TGTGCCAGCAGTCCTGGGACAGGGGAAGGCAATCAGCCCCAGCATTTT.

The rearrangement uses TRBV5-1 and TRBJ2-3, with 13 nucleotides matching TRBD2. Germline assignment: CDR1 SGHRS and CDR2 YFSETQ. J lost 3 bases, V lost 0 bases, and 7 bases had no gene match. The CDR3 sequence is 18 residues long. The CDR3 region has the DNA TGCGCCAGCAGCTTGGTGATTTCGGGACTAGCGGGGACAGATACGCAGTATTTT. It translates to CASSLVISGLAGTDTQYF.

In this sample, this clone turned up a few times. The sample has other DNA sequences that encode this CDR3 too. This rearrangement joins TRBV6-5 to TRBJ1-1; 8 bases match TRBD1. V trimming: 3 bases; J trimming: 4 bases; junction bases outside the gene matches: 1. Germline CDR1 reads MNHEY; CDR2 reads SVGAGI. The CDR3 runs to 13 residues. The CDR3 protein is CASSYTGGTEAFF. As DNA, the CDR3 is TGTGCCAGCAGTTATACAGGGGGCACTGAAGCTTTCTTT.

The chain links TRBV6-5 to TRBJ1-2, with a weak D call TRBD1 (5 bases). The V gene's germline CDR1 is MNHEY and CDR2 SVGAGI. The CDR3 has 15 residues. The germline V and J ends were trimmed by 8 bases and 0 bases, with 16 bases remaining between them. The CDR3 region has the DNA TGTGCCAGCCAGGGTTCGACGGCGGCTAACTATGGCTACACCTTC. This translates into CASQGSTAANYGYTF.

The V call is TRBV25-1, the J call TRBJ2-7, with 9 bases aligning to TRBD1. CDR1 MGHDK and CDR2 SYGVNS come from the germline V gene. CDR3 length equals 16 residues. The trim removed 2 bases at V and 4 bases at J, leaving 9 bases unmatched. The CDR3 region has the DNA TGTGCCAGCAGTGAAAGGTCACCGGGACAGGGTTACGAGCAGTACTTC. Amino acid sequence: CASSERSPGQGYEQYF.

This sequence joins TRBV28 and TRBJ2-7; 9 bases fit TRBD1. V lost 4 bases and J lost 5; bases outside the gene matches: 9. The V gene's germline CDR1 is MDHEN and CDR2 SYDVKM. The CDR3 sequence is 15 residues long. The CDR3 reads CASSSPGTGKNEQYF. The CDR3 DNA reads TGTGCCAGCAGTTCACCCGGGACAGGGAAAAACGAGCAGTACTTC.

The V gene is TRBV25-1, the J gene TRBJ2-5, with unresolved D. CDR1 and CDR2 (germline): MGHDK, SYGVNS. The CDR3 extends over 15 amino acids. The germline V and J ends were trimmed by 10 bases and 1 base, with 19 bases remaining between them. CDR3 bases: TGTGCCACCTCGTCCCCCCACAGAGTCCAAGAGACCCAGTACTTC. It specifies CATSSPHRVQETQYF.

The chain employs TRBV10-3 and TRBJ2-7; possibly TRBD1 for D (5 bases). Between the trimmed V and J ends, which lost 10 bases and 1 base, there was a span of 17 bases. There are 14 residues in the CDR3. The germline V gene encodes CDR1 ENHRY and CDR2 SYGVKD. The CDR3 nucleotides are TGTGCCACCAGCAGGGTAATGGGGTCCTACGAGCAGTACTTC. Its translation: CATSRVMGSYEQYF.

The V gene is TRBV7-3, the J gene TRBJ2-5, with 13 bases matching TRBD2. In germline, CDR1 is SGHTA, CDR2 FQGTGA. The CDR3 is 15 amino acids. Trimming removed 0 bases from V and 5 bases from J; junction bases left unmatched: 0. The CDR3 bases are TGTGCCAGCAGCTTAACGGGACTAGCGGGGGAGACCCAGTACTTC. It specifies CASSLTGLAGETQYF.

V usage is TRBV7-3 and J usage is TRBJ2-7, with D tentatively TRBD2 (6 bases). V was pared by 0 bases and J by 2 bases, with 11 bases between. The V gene's germline CDR1 is SGHTA and CDR2 FQGTGA. This CDR3 is 15 amino acids long. CDR3 region: CASSLTGGLTYEQYF. The CDR3 nucleotides are TGTGCCAGCAGCTTAACGGGGGGACTTACCTACGAGCAGTACTTC.

V is TRBV28 and J is TRBJ1-3; D ambiguous. V lost 5 bases and J lost 0, with 11 bases in between. This CDR3 has 15 amino acids. The V gene's germline CDR1 is MDHEN and CDR2 SYDVKM. The CDR3 region has the DNA TGTGCCAGCAGTCAAACTGTGAGCTCTGGAAACACCATATATTTT. Translation: CASSQTVSSGNTIYF. Full variable domain (rest looked up from reference TRBV28 and TRBJ1-3): DVKVTQSSRYLVKRTGEKVFLECVQDMDHENMFWYRQDPGLGLRLIYFSYDVKMKEKGDIPEGYSVSREKKERFSLILESASTNQTSMYLCASSQTVSSGNTIYFGEGSWLTVV.

For the CDR3, the DNA is TGTGCCAGCAGCTTAGGCGCTGGGACAGGTTGGACTGAAGCTTTCTTT. Its protein is CASSLGAGTGWTEAFF. The gene calls are TRBV11-2 and TRBJ1-1; TRBD1 aligns across 8 bases. V dropped 1 base and J dropped 5; count of bases not matched to a gene: 9. CDR1 and CDR2 from the germline V gene are SGHAT and FQNNGV. This CDR3 comprises 16 residues.

V is TRBV5-1 and J is TRBJ2-7; D is possibly TRBD1 (5 bases). The germline CDR1 and CDR2 sequences are SGHRS and YFSETQ. This CDR3 has 15 amino acids. V was cut by 1 base and J by 0 bases, with 11 bases left in between. CDR3 DNA sequence: TGCGCCAGCAGCTTGATGGACACGTACTCCTACGAGCAGTACTTC. Translating gives CASSLMDTYSYEQYF. Using reference TRBV5-1 and TRBJ2-7 for the parts outside the CDR3, the full variable domain is KAGVTQTPRYLIKTRGQQVTLSCSPISGHRSVSWYQQTPGQGLQFLFEYFSETQRNKGNFPGRFSGRQFSNSRSEMNVSTLELGDSALYLCASSLMDTYSYEQYFGPGTRLTVT.

The chain joins TRBV27 to TRBJ1-2; D perhaps matches TRBD1 (6 bases). Germline V gene lookup returns CDR1 MNHEY and CDR2 SMNVEV (reference sequence). V lost 6 bases, J lost 3 bases, and 11 bases lay in between. The CDR3 extends over 13 amino acids. The CDR3 sequence: CASRPTGYYGYTF. Written as DNA, the CDR3 is TGTGCCAGCAGACCAACAGGGTACTATGGCTACACCTTC.

This clone has just one count. This chain connects TRBV28 to TRBJ2-1; 11 bases match TRBD1. Germline V CDR1 and CDR2: MDHEN, SYDVKM. CDR3 length: 14 residues. V shed 4 bases and J 7 bases; nucleotides not matched to a gene: 3. The CDR3 region is CASSSGTGGNEQFF. CDR3 nucleotide sequence: TGTGCCAGCAGTTCCGGGACAGGGGGGAATGAGCAGTTCTTC. Complete variable domain (other parts from reference TRBV28 and TRBJ2-1): DVKVTQSSRYLVKRTGEKVFLECVQDMDHENMFWYRQDPGLGLRLIYFSYDVKMKEKGDIPEGYSVSREKKERFSLILESASTNQTSMYLCASSSGTGGNEQFFGPGTRLTVL.

This chain links TRBV5-4 with TRBJ2-3, with D tentatively TRBD2 (6 bases). The germline CDR1 and CDR2 sequences are SGHNT and YYREEE (reference sequence). This CDR3 is 14 amino acids long. V lost 9 bases and J 4 bases, leaving 18 bases between the germline ends. CDR3 in amino acids: CATTVREKPDTQYF. The CDR3, as DNA: TGTGCCACCACAGTCCGGGAGAAACCAGATACGCAGTATTTT. Full variable domain (rest looked up from reference TRBV5-4 and TRBJ2-3): ETGVTQSPTHLIKTRGQQVTLRCSSQSGHNTVSWYQQALGQGPQFIFQYYREEENGRGNFPPRFSGLQFPNYSSELNVNALELDDSALYLCATTVREKPDTQYFGPGTRLTVL.

In its sample, this clone was seen a few times. This chain connects TRBV27 to TRBJ1-1, with D possibly being TRBD1 (6 bases). Trimming pared 4 bases from V and 5 bases from J, leaving 14 bases between. Germline V gene sequence: CDR1 MNHEY, CDR2 SMNVEV (reference sequence). This CDR3 has 14 amino acids. For the CDR3, the DNA is TGTGCCAGCAGTTACCAGGGGAGGGATACTGAAGCTTTCTTT. Protein sequence: CASSYQGRDTEAFF.

V and J are TRBV27 and TRBJ1-5; no clear D. The V end lost 1 base, the J end lost 1 base, and 11 bases lay between the germline ends. There are 16 residues in the CDR3. Germline V lookup: CDR1 MNHEY, CDR2 SMNVEV (reference sequence). The CDR3: CASSLLGGRSNQPQHF. CDR3 nucleotide sequence: TGTGCCAGCAGTTTATTAGGCGGCAGAAGCAATCAGCCCCAGCATTTT.

The chain recombines TRBV11-1 with TRBJ2-2; TRBD2 agrees at 12 bases. Germline lookup yields CDR1 SGHAT and CDR2 FQDESV (reference sequence). V dropped 5 bases and J dropped 7; count of bases not matched to a gene: 8. This CDR3 has 16 residues. CDR3 in amino acids: CASSPRLAGVGGELFF. The CDR3 bases are TGTGCCAGCAGCCCAAGACTAGCGGGAGTTGGCGGGGAGCTGTTTTTT.

The chain couples TRBV5-1 to TRBJ1-2, with 8 bases fitting TRBD1. Per the germline V gene, CDR1 is SGHRS and CDR2 is YFSETQ. The CDR3 contains 15 residues. V trimming: 0 bases; J trimming: 3 bases; junction bases outside the gene matches: 4. The CDR3 coding sequence is TGCGCCAGCAGCTTGGGTCAGGGGGCATACTATGGCTACACCTTC. Amino acid sequence: CASSLGQGAYYGYTF.

V and J are TRBV27 and TRBJ2-7; D not resolved. V shed 2 bases and J shed 3 bases, with 8 bases lying between them. Germline values: CDR1 MNHEY, CDR2 SMNVEV (reference sequence). This CDR3 contains 13 residues. CDR3 DNA sequence: TGTGCCAGCAGTTTAGGTTCCGGCTACGAGCAGTACTTC. Translated: CASSLGSGYEQYF.

This clone was detected only once. This chain links TRBV6-1 with TRBJ1-1, with unresolved D. CDR3 length equals 13 residues. Germline V gene sequence: CDR1 MNHNS, CDR2 SASEGT. The V end lost 4 bases, the J end lost 3 bases, and 9 bases lay between the germline ends. The CDR3 reads CASSVTVDTEAFF. Here the CDR3 DNA reads TGTGCCAGCAGTGTTACAGTTGACACTGAAGCTTTCTTT.

This chain connects TRBV27 to TRBJ2-7; D perhaps matches TRBD2 (7 bases). Deletions cut 9 bases from V and 2 bases from J, with 20 bases between. The germline CDR1 and CDR2 sequences are MNHEY and SMNVEV (reference sequence). This CDR3 has 15 residues. DNA of the CDR3: TGTGCCAGTGGGGGTGGACAGCGGGACACCTACGAGCAGTACTTC. Translation: CASGGGQRDTYEQYF.

This chain links TRBV27 with TRBJ2-1; D is perhaps TRBD1 (6 bases). V lost 6 bases to trimming and J lost 3 bases, with 12 bases between them. Germline V gene sequence: CDR1 MNHEY, CDR2 SMNVEV (reference sequence). This CDR3 has 14 amino acids. The CDR3 region is CASRLGGIYNEQFF. For the CDR3, the DNA is TGTGCCAGCAGGCTAGGGGGTATCTACAATGAGCAGTTCTTC.

This chain uses TRBV27 with TRBJ1-1, with 7 bases aligning to TRBD1. V shed 5 bases, J shed 1 base, and the junction held 4 bases outside the gene matches. The CDR3 has 14 amino acids. In germline, CDR1 is MNHEY, CDR2 SMNVEV (reference sequence). This chain's CDR3 is CASSRQGTNTEAFF. In DNA, the CDR3 is TGTGCCAGCAGTAGACAGGGAACGAACACTGAAGCTTTCTTT.

This sequence joins TRBV4-1 and TRBJ2-5; weak D call: TRBD2 (6 bases). The V end lost 4 bases, the J end lost 5 bases, and 11 bases lay between the germline ends. The CDR3 is made up of 13 amino acids. The germline gives CDR1 MGHRA, CDR2 YSYEKL. The DNA for the CDR3 is TGCGCCAGCAGCCCGGGGAGGACGGAGACCCAGTACTTC. Translated, it gives CASSPGRTETQYF.